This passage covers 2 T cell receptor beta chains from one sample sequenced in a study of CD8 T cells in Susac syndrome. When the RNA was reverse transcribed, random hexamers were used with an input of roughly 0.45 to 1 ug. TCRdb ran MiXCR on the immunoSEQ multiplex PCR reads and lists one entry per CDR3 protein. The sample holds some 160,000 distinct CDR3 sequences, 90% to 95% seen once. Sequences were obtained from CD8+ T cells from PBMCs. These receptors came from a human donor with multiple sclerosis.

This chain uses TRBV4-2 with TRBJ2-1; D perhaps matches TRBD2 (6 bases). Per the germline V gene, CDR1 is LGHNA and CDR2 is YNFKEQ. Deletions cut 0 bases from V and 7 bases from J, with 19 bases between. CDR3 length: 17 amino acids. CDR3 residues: CASSQEESAGSWNEQFF. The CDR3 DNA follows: TGTGCCAGCAGCCAAGAAGAATCAGCGGGCTCGTGGAATGAGCAGTTCTTC.

The CDR3 nucleotides are TGTGCCAGCAGTTACTCTACCCACAGGGTCGGCTACACCTTC. Its translation: CASSYSTHRVGYTF. The V and J genes are TRBV6-5 and TRBJ1-2; the D gene is possibly TRBD1 (6 bases). CDR1 MNHEY and CDR2 SVGAGI come from the germline V gene. V was cut by 0 bases and J by 8 bases, with 13 bases left in between. The CDR3 is made up of 14 amino acids.